A single TCR beta chain is shown here with its context. The sample belongs to a study of blood T cells in healthy people across ages. CDR3 length: 16 amino acids. Germline loops: CDR1 SGHTA, CDR2 FQGNSA. With a J-beta primer mix and a sample-barcoded 5' primer, a second PCR ran about 7 to 11 cycles. Via MiXCR, TCRdb re-called the 5' RACE reads, giving one row per CDR3 protein. The sample holds about 540,000 distinct CDR3 sequences, under 30% seen once. Separately, the same data were catalogued under a study of T cells of mothers and their children.

J is TRBJ2-1 and V is TRBV7-2; D might be TRBD1 or TRBD2, each matching 5 bases. Gene TRBJ2-5 matches the end of the DNA better, so the J call may be wrong. The source material was blood. The receptor's source is a boy aged 5-17 years in good health. In nucleotides, the CDR3 is TGTGCCAGCAGCTTATTCAGGCAGGGAGCGTTTGAGACCCAGTACTTC. The encoded protein is CASSLFRQGAFETQYF.